This entry features one T cell receptor beta chain sequence. The CDR3 extends over 13 amino acids. Germline CDR1 and CDR2: MDHEN and SYDVKM. V was pared by 6 bases and J by 1 base, with 9 bases between. The data were produced by immunoSEQ multiplex PCR, yet TCRdb's version contains in-frame clones alone and is incomplete. Found here are 250,000 or so clones, approximately 87% of them singletons; the top ten hold around 6.5%. The data were obtained in a study of blood T cell repertoires in COVID-19. This rearrangement joins TRBV28 to TRBJ1-1, with D uncertain. This clonotype was sampled from a man in his sixties with acute or convalescent COVID-19. The sample consisted of peripheral blood. CDR3 DNA: TGTGCCAGCAGGAAGGCGGCGAACACTGAAGCTTTCTTT. Protein sequence: CASRKAANTEAFF.